This TCR beta chain was identified in a study of control samples from healthy donors and cancer patients. Data came from immunoSEQ multiplex PCR; TCRdb stores just in-frame clones and leaves some out. The repertoire holds approximately 69,000 clones, with roughly 87% as singletons. Sequences were obtained from PBMCs. The TCR comes from a man between 60 and 70 years old with colorectal cancer.

The CDR3 spells CASSILGQGMTGELFF. Written as DNA, the CDR3 is TGTGCCAGTAGTATTCTTGGACAGGGTATGACCGGGGAGCTGTTTTTT. V is TRBV19 and J is TRBJ2-2, with 8 bases that match TRBD1. V was clipped by 3 bases and J by 5 bases; unmatched bases: 8. The germline V gene has CDR1 LNHDA and CDR2 SQIVND (reference sequence). The CDR3 is 16 residues long.